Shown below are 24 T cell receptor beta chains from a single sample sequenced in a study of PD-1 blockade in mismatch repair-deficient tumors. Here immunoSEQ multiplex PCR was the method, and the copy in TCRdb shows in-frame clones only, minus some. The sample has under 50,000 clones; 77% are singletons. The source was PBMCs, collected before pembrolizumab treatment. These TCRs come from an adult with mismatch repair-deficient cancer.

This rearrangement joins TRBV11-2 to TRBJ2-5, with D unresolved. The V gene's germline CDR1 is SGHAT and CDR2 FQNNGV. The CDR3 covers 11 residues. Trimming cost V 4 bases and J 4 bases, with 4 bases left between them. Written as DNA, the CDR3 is TGTGCCAGCAGCTCCCTAGAGACCCAGTACTTC. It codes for CASSSLETQYF.

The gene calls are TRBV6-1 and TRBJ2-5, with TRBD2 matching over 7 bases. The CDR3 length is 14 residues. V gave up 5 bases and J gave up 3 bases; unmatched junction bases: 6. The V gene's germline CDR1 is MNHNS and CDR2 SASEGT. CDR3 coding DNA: TGTGCCAGCAGTTTAACTAGCGTGGAAGAGACCCAGTACTTC. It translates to CASSLTSVEETQYF.

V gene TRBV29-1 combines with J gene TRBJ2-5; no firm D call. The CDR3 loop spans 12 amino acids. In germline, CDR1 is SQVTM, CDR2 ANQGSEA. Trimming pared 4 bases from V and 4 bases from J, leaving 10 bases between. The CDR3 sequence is CSVGSGLETQYF. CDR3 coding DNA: TGCAGCGTTGGGTCGGGTTTAGAGACCCAGTACTTC.

The CDR3 sequence: CASSLSRTSFEQYF. In DNA, the CDR3 is TGTGCCAGCAGTTTAAGTAGGACTAGTTTCGAGCAGTACTTC. The V call is TRBV27, the J call TRBJ2-7, with 7 bases fitting TRBD2. CDR3 length equals 14 residues. Germline V CDR1 and CDR2: MNHEY, SMNVEV (reference sequence). The J segment lost 6 bases and the V segment lost 2 bases, leaving 7 bases of the junction unmatched.

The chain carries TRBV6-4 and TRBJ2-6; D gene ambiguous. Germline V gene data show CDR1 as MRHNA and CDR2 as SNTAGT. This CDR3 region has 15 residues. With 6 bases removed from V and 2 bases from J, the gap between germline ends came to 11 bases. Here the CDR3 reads CASRKVGTGANVLTF. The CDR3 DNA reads TGTGCCAGCAGAAAAGTGGGGACTGGGGCCAACGTCCTGACTTTC.

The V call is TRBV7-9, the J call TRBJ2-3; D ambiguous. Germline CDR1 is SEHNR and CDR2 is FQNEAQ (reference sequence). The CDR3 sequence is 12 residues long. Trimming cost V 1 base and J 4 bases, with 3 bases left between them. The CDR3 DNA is TGTGCCAGCAGCTTAGTCCCAGATACGCAGTATTTT. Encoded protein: CASSLVPDTQYF.

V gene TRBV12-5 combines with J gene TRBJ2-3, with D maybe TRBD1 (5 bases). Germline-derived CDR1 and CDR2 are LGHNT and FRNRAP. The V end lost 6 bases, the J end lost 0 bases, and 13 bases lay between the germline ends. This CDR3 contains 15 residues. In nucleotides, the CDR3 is TGTGCTAGTGGAGCCCGTCCAGGGAGCACAGATACGCAGTATTTT. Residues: CASGARPGSTDTQYF.

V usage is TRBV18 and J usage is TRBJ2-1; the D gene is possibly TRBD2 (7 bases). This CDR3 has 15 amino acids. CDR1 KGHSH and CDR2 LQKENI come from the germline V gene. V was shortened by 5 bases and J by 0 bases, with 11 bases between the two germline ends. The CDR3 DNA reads TGTGCCAGCTCAGGGGGCGGGAGCTCCTACAATGAGCAGTTCTTC. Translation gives CASSGGGSSYNEQFF.

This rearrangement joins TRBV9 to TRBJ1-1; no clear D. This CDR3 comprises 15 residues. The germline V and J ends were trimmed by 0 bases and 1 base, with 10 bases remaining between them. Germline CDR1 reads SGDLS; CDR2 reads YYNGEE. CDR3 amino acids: CASSVVMGKNTEAFF. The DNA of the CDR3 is TGTGCCAGCAGCGTAGTGATGGGAAAGAACACTGAAGCTTTCTTT.

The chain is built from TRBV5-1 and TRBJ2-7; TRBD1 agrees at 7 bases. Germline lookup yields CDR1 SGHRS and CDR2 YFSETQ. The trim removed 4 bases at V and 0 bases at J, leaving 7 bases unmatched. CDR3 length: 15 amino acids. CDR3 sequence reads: CASSGTGQISYEQYF. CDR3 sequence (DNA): TGCGCCAGCAGCGGGACGGGACAGATCTCCTACGAGCAGTACTTC.

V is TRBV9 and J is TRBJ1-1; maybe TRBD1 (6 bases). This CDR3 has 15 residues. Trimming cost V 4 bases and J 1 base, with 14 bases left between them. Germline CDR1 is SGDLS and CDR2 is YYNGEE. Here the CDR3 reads CASSPARGANTEAFF. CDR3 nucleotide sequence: TGTGCCAGCAGCCCAGCAAGGGGGGCGAACACTGAAGCTTTCTTT.

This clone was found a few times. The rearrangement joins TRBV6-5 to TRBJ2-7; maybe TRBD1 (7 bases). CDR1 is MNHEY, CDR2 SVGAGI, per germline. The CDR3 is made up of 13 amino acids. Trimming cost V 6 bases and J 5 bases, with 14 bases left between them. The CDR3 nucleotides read TGTGCCAGCAGGACAGGGCGGGAAAACGAGCAGTACTTC. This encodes CASRTGRENEQYF.

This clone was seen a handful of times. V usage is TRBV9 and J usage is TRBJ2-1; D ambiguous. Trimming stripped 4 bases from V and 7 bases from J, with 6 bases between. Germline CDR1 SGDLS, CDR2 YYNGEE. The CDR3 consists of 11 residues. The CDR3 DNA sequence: TGTGCCAGCAGCCGGTCGAATGAGCAGTTCTTC. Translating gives CASSRSNEQFF.

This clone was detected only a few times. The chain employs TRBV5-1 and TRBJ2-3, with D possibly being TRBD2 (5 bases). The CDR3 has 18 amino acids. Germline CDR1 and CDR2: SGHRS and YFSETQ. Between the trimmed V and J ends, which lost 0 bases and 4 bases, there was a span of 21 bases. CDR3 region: CASSLAVLGRISADTQYF. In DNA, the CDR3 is TGCGCCAGCAGCTTGGCCGTACTAGGGCGTATTTCCGCAGATACGCAGTATTTT.

CDR3 sequence reads: CASGLRSSGQRSGELFF. DNA for the CDR3: TGTGCTAGTGGTTTGAGGTCTAGCGGGCAGAGATCCGGGGAGCTGTTTTTT. The chain carries TRBV12-5 and TRBJ2-2, with 8 positions matching TRBD2. This CDR3 spans 17 amino acids. The junction had 11 bases not matched to a gene; V was cut back by 2 bases and J by 6 bases. CDR1 is LGHNT and CDR2 is FRNRAP in the germline V gene.

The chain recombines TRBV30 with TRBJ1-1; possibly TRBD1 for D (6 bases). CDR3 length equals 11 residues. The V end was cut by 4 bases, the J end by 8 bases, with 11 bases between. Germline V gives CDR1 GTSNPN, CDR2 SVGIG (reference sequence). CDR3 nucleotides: TGTGCCTGGACTGCGAGGGGGGAAGCTTTCTTT. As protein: CAWTARGEAFF.

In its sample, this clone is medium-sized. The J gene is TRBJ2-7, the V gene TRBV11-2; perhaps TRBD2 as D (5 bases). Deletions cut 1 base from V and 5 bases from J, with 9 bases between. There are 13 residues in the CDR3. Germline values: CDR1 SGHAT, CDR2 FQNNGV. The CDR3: CASSLVPGDEQYF. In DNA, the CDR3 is TGTGCCAGCAGCTTAGTTCCCGGGGACGAGCAGTACTTC. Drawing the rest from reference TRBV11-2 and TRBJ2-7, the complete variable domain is EAGVAQSPRYKIIEKRQSVAFWCNPISGHATLYWYQQILGQGPKLLIQFQNNGVVDDSQLPKDRFSAERLKGVDSTLKIQPAKLEDSAVYLCASSLVPGDEQYFGPGTRLTVT.

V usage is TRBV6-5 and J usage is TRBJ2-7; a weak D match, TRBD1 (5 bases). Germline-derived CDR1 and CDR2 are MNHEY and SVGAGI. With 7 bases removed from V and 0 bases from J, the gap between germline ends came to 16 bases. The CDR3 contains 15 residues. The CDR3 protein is CASKNQDISSYEQYF. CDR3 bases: TGTGCCAGCAAAAATCAGGACATCAGCTCCTACGAGCAGTACTTC.

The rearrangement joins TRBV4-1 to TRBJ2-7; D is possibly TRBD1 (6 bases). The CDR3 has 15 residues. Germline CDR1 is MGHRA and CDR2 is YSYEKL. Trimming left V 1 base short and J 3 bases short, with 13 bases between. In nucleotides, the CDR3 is TGCGCCAGCAGCCAAGGGGGCGTAGGGGGCTACGAGCAGTACTTC. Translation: CASSQGGVGGYEQYF.

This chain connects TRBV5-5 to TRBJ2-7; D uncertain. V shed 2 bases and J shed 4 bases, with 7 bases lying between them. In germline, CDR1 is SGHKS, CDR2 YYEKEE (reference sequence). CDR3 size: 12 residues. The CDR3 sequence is CASSFGDYEQYF. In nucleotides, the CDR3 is TGTGCCAGCAGCTTTGGAGATTACGAGCAGTACTTC. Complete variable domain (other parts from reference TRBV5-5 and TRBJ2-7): DAGVTQSPTHLIKTRGQQVTLRCSPISGHKSVSWYQQVLGQGPQFIFQYYEKEERGRGNFPDRFSARQFPNYSSELNVNALLLGDSALYLCASSFGDYEQYFGPGTRLTVT.

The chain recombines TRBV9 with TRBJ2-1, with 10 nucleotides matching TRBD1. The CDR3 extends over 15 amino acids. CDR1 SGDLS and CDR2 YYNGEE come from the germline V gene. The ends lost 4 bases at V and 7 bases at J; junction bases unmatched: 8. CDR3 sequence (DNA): TGTGCCAGCAGCTGGGGGACAGGGGTTGGTAATGAGCAGTTCTTC. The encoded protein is CASSWGTGVGNEQFF.

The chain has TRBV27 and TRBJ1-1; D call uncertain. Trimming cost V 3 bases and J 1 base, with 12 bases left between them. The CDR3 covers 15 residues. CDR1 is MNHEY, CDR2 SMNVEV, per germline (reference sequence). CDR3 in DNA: TGTGCCAGCAGTTTCGATCAGAACAGGAACACTGAAGCTTTCTTT. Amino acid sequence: CASSFDQNRNTEAFF.

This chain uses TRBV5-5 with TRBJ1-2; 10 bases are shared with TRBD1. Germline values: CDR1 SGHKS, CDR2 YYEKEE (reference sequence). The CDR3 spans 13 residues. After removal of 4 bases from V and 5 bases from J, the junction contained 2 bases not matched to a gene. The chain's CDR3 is CASSRTGGYGYTF. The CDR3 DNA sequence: TGTGCCAGCAGCAGGACAGGGGGGTATGGCTACACCTTC.

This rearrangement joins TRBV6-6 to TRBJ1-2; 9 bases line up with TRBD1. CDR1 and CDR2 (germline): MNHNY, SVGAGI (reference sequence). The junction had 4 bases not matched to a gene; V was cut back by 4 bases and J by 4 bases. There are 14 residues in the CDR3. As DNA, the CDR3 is TGTGCCAGCAGTTGGGACAGGGAAGGCTATGGCTACACCTTC. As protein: CASSWDREGYGYTF.